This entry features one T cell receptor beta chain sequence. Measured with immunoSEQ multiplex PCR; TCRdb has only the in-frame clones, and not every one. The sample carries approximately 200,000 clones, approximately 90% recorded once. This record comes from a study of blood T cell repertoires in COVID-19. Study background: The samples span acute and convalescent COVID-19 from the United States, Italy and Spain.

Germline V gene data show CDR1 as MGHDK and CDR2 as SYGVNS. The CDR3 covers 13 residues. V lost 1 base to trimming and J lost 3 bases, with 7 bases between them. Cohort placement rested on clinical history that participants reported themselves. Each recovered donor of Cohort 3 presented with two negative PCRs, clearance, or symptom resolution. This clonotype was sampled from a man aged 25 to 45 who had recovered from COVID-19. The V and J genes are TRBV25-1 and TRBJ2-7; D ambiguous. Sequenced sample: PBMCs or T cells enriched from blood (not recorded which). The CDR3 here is CASSELAGYEQYF. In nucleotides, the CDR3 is TGTGCCAGCAGTGAATTGGCAGGCTACGAGCAGTACTTC.